This TCR beta chain appears in the sequencing data of a study of T cell repertoires in cytomegalovirus infection. Whole-study context: TCR beta signatures that were public indicated CMV infection and matching HLA type.

Germline CDR1 and CDR2: LGHNT and FRNRAP. This CDR3 comprises 14 residues. J gave up 7 bases and V 7 bases, and 7 bases lay outside the gene matches. TCRdb reprocessed the reads via MiXCR and lists one record per CDR3 protein. The sample contains 150,000 to 200,000 distinct CDR3 sequences, 13% to 15% of which appear only once. Study-level results: It was HLA-C-restricted CMV-specific TCR beta clonotypes that dominated the response ex vivo.

This clonotype has ten or more counts. What it binds is not known. The specimen sequenced was PBMCs. The source of this sequence is a human donor in good health (CMV status not recorded). Some clones in this sample may be carry-over from other donors' samples. The V call is TRBV12-5, the J call TRBJ2-1, with 10 bases lining up with TRBD1. CDR3 region: CASATGTGENEQFF. The CDR3 DNA sequence: TGTGCTAGTGCCACCGGGACAGGGGAAAATGAGCAGTTCTTC. Full variable domain (remainder filled in from reference TRBV12-5 and TRBJ2-1): DARVTQTPRHKVTEMGQEVTMRCQPILGHNTVFWYRQTMMQGLELLAYFRNRAPLDDSGMPKDRFSAEMPDATLATLKIQPSEPRDSAVYFCASATGTGENEQFFGPGTRLTVL.